Listed here are 5 T cell receptor beta chains from one sample, sequenced in a study of blood T cell repertoires in COVID-19 (dated by TCRdb to 2020 to 2022). Library prep was done by the immunoSEQ multiplex PCR assay. The immuneACCESS repertoire file appears here via TCRdb, limited to in-frame rearrangements. These files lack a portion of the clones; in checked studies, under half of the deficit traces to unresolved V genes, and the cause of the others is not known. Here the sample has roughly 320,000 clones; approximately 86% occur a single time. About 1.2% of the sample comes from the top ten. The sample was peripheral blood. Receptors were obtained from a man aged 65 to 79 with acute or convalescent COVID-19.

This clone was counted once. V and J are TRBV20-1 and TRBJ2-7; D gene uncertain. The CDR3 length is 11 residues. V lost 1 base, J lost 3 bases, and 4 bases lay in between. Germline V gives CDR1 DFQATT, CDR2 SNEGSKA (reference sequence). The CDR3 protein is CSARVVYEQYF. CDR3 bases: TGCAGTGCTAGAGTAGTCTACGAGCAGTACTTC.

The J gene is TRBJ2-2, the V gene TRBV28; 7 nucleotides line up with TRBD2. The J segment lost 7 bases and the V segment lost 1 base, leaving 6 bases of the junction unmatched. The CDR3 covers 15 residues. The germline gives CDR1 MDHEN, CDR2 SYDVKM. The CDR3 spells CASSLSGGSLGELFF. The DNA of the CDR3 is TGTGCCAGCAGTTTATCTGGCGGGAGTCTCGGGGAGCTGTTTTTT.

V and J are TRBV11-3 and TRBJ2-5, with D perhaps matching TRBD1 (5 bases). Germline V lookup: CDR1 SGHNT, CDR2 YENEEA. The CDR3 is 16 amino acids. V lost 1 base to trimming and J lost 3 bases, with 15 bases between them. The CDR3: CASSLVYLQGEETQYF. The CDR3 DNA sequence: TGTGCCAGCAGCTTAGTATACTTGCAAGGGGAAGAGACCCAGTACTTC.

The J gene is TRBJ2-3, the V gene TRBV7-6, with 12 bases matching TRBD2. Unmatched junction bases numbered 11, after V lost 2 bases and J lost 5 bases. This CDR3 region has 18 residues. Looked up from germline, CDR1 is SGHVS and CDR2 is FNYEAQ. The CDR3 region has the DNA TGTGCCAGCAGCTTATCACCCTCTAGCGGGAGGGCCCAAGATACGCAGTATTTT. Protein: CASSLSPSSGRAQDTQYF.

The chain carries TRBV5-4 and TRBJ2-5, with 9 nucleotides matching TRBD2. The V gene end was trimmed by 4 bases and the J gene end by 2 bases; junction bases not matched to a gene: 3. The CDR3 runs 14 residues. The germline V gene has CDR1 SGHNT and CDR2 YYREEE (reference sequence). CDR3 amino acids: CASSILAGQETQYF. For the CDR3, the DNA is TGTGCCAGCAGCATCCTAGCGGGGCAAGAGACCCAGTACTTC.